This T cell receptor beta chain was sequenced for a study of OX40 agonist ivuxolimab in advanced cancers. Study-wide background: Patients were treated with ivuxolimab, an agonistic anti-OX40 (CD134) antibody.

The method was immunoSEQ multiplex PCR; TCRdb's version includes in-frame clones alone and lacks a portion of them. Of some 10,000 clones in the sample, 77% were seen once. General study results and limits: Antigens targeted by the expanded peripheral T cells were not determined.

CDR3 length: 14 amino acids. J lost 0 bases, V lost 4 bases, and 0 bases had no gene match. The germline CDR1 and CDR2 sequences are PRHDT and FYEKMQ (reference sequence). A word on this clone: The antigen is not known.

V gene TRBV13 combines with J gene TRBJ2-3, with 8 bases that match TRBD2. Material: CD4+ or CD8+ T cells sorted from blood, obtained in a trial of the OX40 agonist ivuxolimab. The sequence was obtained from an adult with an advanced solid tumor such as melanoma, head and neck, liver or kidney cancer. CDR3 sequence reads: CASSSSGSTDTQYF. CDR3 bases: TGTGCCAGCAGCTCTAGCGGGAGCACAGATACGCAGTATTTT.